These T cell receptor beta chains were read from a single sample in a study of cytotoxic CD8 clonotypes in ibrutinib-treated CLL. The table came from immunoSEQ multiplex PCR; TCRdb's copy has only in-frame clones and leaves some out. The sample consists of a few hundred thousand clones, 60% to 75% of them appearing once. The sample in question was PBMCs, obtained after 24 months of ibrutinib treatment. These receptors all stem from a human donor with chronic lymphocytic leukemia. Each CDR3 is given with its conserved first and last residue. The order of the fields is J gene, clone size, D gene, V gene, CDR3 protein, CDR3 DNA. The D gene is left open where the match is weak. For some rows the clone size is stated as once, few or many, or as a class when expanded; others skip it.

TRBJ2-5 | NA | TRBD1 | TRBV10-3 | CAISDAARQGTAETQYF | TGTGCCATCAGTGACGCGGCCCGACAGGGGACGGCAGAGACCCAGTACTTC
TRBJ2-1 | NA | TRBD1 | TRBV28 | CASSLFGTGRQFF | TGTGCCAGCAGTTTATTCGGGACAGGGAGGCAGTTCTTC
TRBJ1-2 | NA | TRBD1 | TRBV28 | CASVSTEGTGAYGYTF | TGTGCCAGCGTAAGCACGGAGGGGACAGGGGCGTATGGCTACACCTTC
TRBJ2-3 | NA | TRBD1 | TRBV19 | CASSAGQGVTDTQYF | TGTGCCAGTAGTGCAGGACAGGGTGTAACAGATACGCAGTATTTT
TRBJ2-5 | NA | NA | TRBV28 | CASSLPGSEETQYF | TGTGCCAGCAGTTTACCAGGGAGTGAAGAGACCCAGTACTTC
TRBJ2-5 | NA | NA | TRBV7-9 | CASSLVYPRGTQYF | TGTGCCAGCAGCTTAGTCTACCCGAGGGGGACCCAGTACTTC
TRBJ2-5 | NA | TRBD2 | TRBV12-5 | CASGLGLAGVETQYF | TGTGCTAGTGGTCTTGGACTAGCGGGAGTTGAGACCCAGTACTTC
TRBJ2-3 | once | TRBD2 | TRBV30 | CAWRLAVVADTQYF | TGTGCCTGGCGACTAGCGGTAGTGGCAGATACGCAGTATTTT
TRBJ1-2 | NA | NA | TRBV27 | CATFSHGSNYGYTF | TGTGCCACCTTCAGTCACGGATCTAACTATGGCTACACCTTC
TRBJ2-3 | NA | NA | TRBV6-5 | CASSYSQEADTQYF | TGTGCCAGCAGTTACTCCCAAGAGGCAGATACGCAGTATTTT
TRBJ1-4 | NA | NA | TRBV30 | CAWSALDEKLFF | TGTGCCTGGAGTGCCCTAGATGAAAAACTGTTTTTT
TRBJ2-5 | NA | TRBD2 | TRBV4-3 | CASSRRLAGETQYF | TGCGCCAGCAGCCGAAGACTAGCGGGAGAGACCCAGTACTTC
TRBJ2-1 | NA | NA | TRBV4-1 | CASSQVNTYNEQFF | TGCGCCAGCAGCCAAGTGAACACCTACAATGAGCAGTTCTTC
TRBJ2-1 | NA | TRBD2 | TRBV18 | CASLGEGNEQFF | TGTGCCAGCTTAGGGGAGGGCAATGAGCAGTTCTTC
TRBJ2-5 | NA | NA | TRBV12-1 | CASSFAPTSGSGETQYF | TGTGCCAGCAGCTTTGCCCCGACTAGCGGGAGCGGTGAGACCCAGTACTTC
TRBJ2-7 | NA | TRBD2 | TRBV5-1 | CASSSLTSGASSYEQYF | TGCGCCAGCAGCTCATTGACTAGCGGGGCGAGCTCCTACGAGCAGTACTTC
TRBJ1-1 | NA | TRBD1 | TRBV19 | CATSGQGDTEAFF | TGTGCCACTTCGGGACAGGGAGACACTGAAGCTTTCTTT